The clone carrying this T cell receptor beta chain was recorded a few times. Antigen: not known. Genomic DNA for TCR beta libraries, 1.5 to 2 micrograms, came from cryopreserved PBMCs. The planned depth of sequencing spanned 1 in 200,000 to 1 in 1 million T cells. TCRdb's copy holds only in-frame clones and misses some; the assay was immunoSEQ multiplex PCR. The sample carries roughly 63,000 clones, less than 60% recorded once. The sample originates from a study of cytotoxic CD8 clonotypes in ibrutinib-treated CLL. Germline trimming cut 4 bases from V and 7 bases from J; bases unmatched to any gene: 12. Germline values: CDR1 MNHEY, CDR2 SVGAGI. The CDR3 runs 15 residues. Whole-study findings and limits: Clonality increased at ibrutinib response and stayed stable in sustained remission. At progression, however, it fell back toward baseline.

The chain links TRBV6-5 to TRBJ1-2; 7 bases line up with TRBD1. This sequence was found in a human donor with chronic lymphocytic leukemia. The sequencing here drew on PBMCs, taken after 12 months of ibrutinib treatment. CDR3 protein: CASSFQGGSGGGYTF. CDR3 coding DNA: TGTGCCAGCAGTTTCCAGGGGGGATCGGGTGGTGGCTACACCTTC.